A single sample is the source of the 7 T cell receptor beta chains below, sequenced in a study of neurological immune-mediated disorders. Sample time point: longitudinal time-point 2. TCRdb fed the 5' RACE reads into MiXCR, producing one record per CDR3 protein. The top ten clones hold 4.5% of a sample with around 50,000 distinct CDR3 sequences, roughly 14% of them seen once. Sample: PBMCs. These receptors were taken from a male donor with HTLV-1-associated myelopathy (HAM/TSP).

This clonotype was seen ten or more times. The chain uses TRBV10-3 and TRBJ2-7, with D possibly TRBD1 on 7 matching bases. Per germline, CDR1 ENHRY and CDR2 SYGVKD. The V gene lost 4 bases and the J gene lost 3 bases, with 19 bases spanning the gap. The CDR3 is 16 amino acids. CDR3 sequence: CAISGQGGSKFYEQYF. The DNA of the CDR3 is TGTGCCATCAGTGGGCAGGGGGGTTCAAAGTTCTACGAGCAGTACTTC.

This clonotype was seen many times. This chain connects TRBV9 to TRBJ2-7, with a tentative D call TRBD1 (6 bases). The CDR3 is made up of 14 amino acids. V dropped 3 bases and J dropped 3 bases, with 13 bases sitting between them. Germline lookup yields CDR1 SGDLS and CDR2 YYNGEE. As DNA, the CDR3 is TGTGCCAGCAGCGAATCAGGGGCTCACTACGAGCAGTACTTC. Protein sequence: CASSESGAHYEQYF.

This chain joins TRBV14 and TRBJ1-1, with D unclear. Trimming took 4 bases from V and 0 from J, leaving 9 bases between them. Per the germline V gene, CDR1 is SGHDN and CDR2 is FVKESK. The CDR3 covers 14 residues. CDR3 sequence: CASSPQALNTEAFF. CDR3 DNA sequence: TGTGCCAGCAGCCCTCAGGCGTTGAACACTGAAGCTTTCTTT. The full variable domain, in which reference TRBV14 and TRBJ1-1 provide the parts outside the CDR3, is EAGVTQFPSHSVIEKGQTVTLRCDPISGHDNLYWYRRVMGKEIKFLLHFVKESKQDESGMPNNRFLAERTGGTYSTLKVQPAELEDSGVYFCASSPQALNTEAFFGQGTRLTVV.

This clonotype was found many times. The gene calls are TRBV5-1 and TRBJ2-1, with 12 bases identical to TRBD2. Germline CDR1 reads SGHRS; CDR2 reads YFSETQ. V was pared by 3 bases and J by 2 bases, with 3 bases of the junction left unmatched. The CDR3 runs 16 residues. The CDR3 is CASSSLAGGTYNEQFF. In nucleotides, the CDR3 is TGCGCCAGCAGCTCACTAGCGGGGGGAACCTACAATGAGCAGTTCTTC.

This clonotype came up many times. This chain joins TRBV28 and TRBJ1-1; D unresolved. Germline CDR1 reads MDHEN; CDR2 reads SYDVKM. This CDR3 comprises 14 residues. Trimming pared 3 bases from V and 0 bases from J, leaving 8 bases between. The CDR3 DNA follows: TGTGCCAGCAGTTTCCGGCTCATGAACACTGAAGCTTTCTTT. Translated: CASSFRLMNTEAFF.

This clonotype was seen many times. The V gene is TRBV29-1, the J gene TRBJ2-4; D not resolved. Germline-derived CDR1 and CDR2 are SQVTM and ANQGSEA. The CDR3 totals 15 residues. The V end lost 4 bases, the J end lost 4 bases, and 17 bases lay between the germline ends. CDR3 amino acids: CSVVVAPIQKNIQYF. CDR3 DNA sequence: TGCAGCGTTGTGGTGGCACCAATCCAGAAAAACATTCAGTACTTC.

There are many counts of this clonotype. V and J are TRBV5-1 and TRBJ2-5, with D perhaps TRBD1 or TRBD2 (6 bases each). Looked up from germline, CDR1 is SGHRS and CDR2 is YFSETQ. This CDR3 comprises 14 residues. Trimming shortened V by 0 bases and J by 4 bases, and 10 bases separated the two germline ends. The CDR3 reads CASSLEGGRETQYF. CDR3 nucleotide sequence: TGCGCCAGCAGCTTGGAGGGGGGAAGAGAGACCCAGTACTTC.